The 28 T cell receptor beta chains below all came from one sample that was sequenced in a study of blood T cells in healthy people across ages. Sample-barcoded 5' priming and a J-beta primer mix drove a second PCR of roughly 6 to 12 cycles. TCRdb redid the calling of the 5' RACE reads with MiXCR, one entry per CDR3 protein. Among 700,000 to 1,000,000 distinct CDR3 sequences, about 42% were seen once, and the ten largest hold around 21%. Sequencing was performed on blood. The receptors derive from a man between 60 and 75 years old in good health.

The CDR3 DNA follows: TGTGCCAGCAAGGGCACTTACTACGAGCAGTACTTC. Protein product: CASKGTYYEQYF. The chain has TRBV6-2 or TRBV6-3 and TRBJ2-7; no firm D call. Germline lookup yields CDR1 MNHEY and CDR2 SVGEGT. The CDR3 runs 12 residues. V was shortened by 7 bases and J by 3 bases, with 10 bases between the two germline ends.

This chain connects TRBV24-1 to TRBJ2-2; D perhaps matches TRBD1 (6 bases). The CDR3 runs to 16 residues. Per germline, CDR1 KGHDR and CDR2 SFDVKD. V lost 3 bases to trimming and J lost 2 bases, with 12 bases between them. DNA for the CDR3: TGTGCCACCAGTGATCCAACAGGGATAAACACCGGGGAGCTGTTTTTT. This codes for CATSDPTGINTGELFF.

This clonotype has only a few counts. The rearrangement links TRBV28 to TRBJ2-3; a possible D gene is TRBD2 (6 bases). Germline V CDR1 and CDR2: MDHEN, SYDVKM. With 7 bases removed from V and 7 bases from J, the gap between germline ends came to 15 bases. The CDR3 is 13 residues long. The CDR3 DNA is TGTGCCAGCACCATCTCGGACTACAATACGCAGTATTTT. Amino acid sequence: CASTISDYNTQYF.

The chain links TRBV30 to TRBJ2-7; D uncertain. CDR1 GTSNPN and CDR2 SVGIG come from the germline V gene (reference sequence). The CDR3 runs to 13 residues. Between the trimmed V and J ends, which lost 1 base and 0 bases, there was a span of 7 bases. The CDR3 DNA follows: TGTGCCTGGAGTGGTCCCAGCTCCTACGAGCAGTACTTC. Protein product: CAWSGPSSYEQYF.

The sample holds a few counts of this clonotype. The V and J genes are TRBV3-1 and TRBJ2-7; TRBD1 matches 11 bases. Germline V gene lookup returns CDR1 LGHDT and CDR2 YNNKEL (reference sequence). Trimming took 1 base from V and 2 from J; bases not matched to a gene: 7. There are 17 residues in the CDR3. The CDR3 loop is CASSQVRRDRGTYEQYF. In DNA, the CDR3 is TGTGCCAGCAGCCAAGTACGCCGGGACAGGGGGACCTACGAGCAGTACTTC.

This clonotype was found a few times. This chain joins TRBV5-1 and TRBJ1-2, with D uncertain. This CDR3 contains 13 residues. Trimming pared 3 bases from V and 0 bases from J, leaving 6 bases between. Germline-derived CDR1 and CDR2 are SGHRS and YFSETQ. DNA for the CDR3: TGCGCCAGCAGCTCGGGATCTAACTATGGCTACACCTTC. Translation: CASSSGSNYGYTF. The variable domain in full, completed from reference TRBV5-1 and TRBJ1-2, reads KAGVTQTPRYLIKTRGQQVTLSCSPISGHRSVSWYQQTPGQGLQFLFEYFSETQRNKGNFPGRFSGRQFSNSRSEMNVSTLELGDSALYLCASSSGSNYGYTFGSGTRLTVV.

The chain recombines TRBV7-9 with TRBJ1-2; D is undetermined. The CDR3 totals 14 residues. From germline, CDR1 is SEHNR and CDR2 FQNEAQ (reference sequence). V was trimmed by 1 base and J by 4 bases, leaving 10 bases between them. The DNA for the CDR3 is TGTGCCAGCAGCTTAGAGCCAGGTGTCTATGGCTACACCTTC. Its translation is CASSLEPGVYGYTF.

This clonotype was picked up a small number of times. This sequence joins TRBV29-1 and TRBJ1-2; D possibly corresponds to TRBD1 (5 bases). The CDR3 runs 13 residues. The germline gives CDR1 SQVTM, CDR2 ANQGSEA. V lost 7 bases, J lost 6 bases, and 18 bases lay in between. CDR3 nucleotides: TGCAGCGCCGGTGGGGGGGAAAGGGATGGCTACACCTTC. It translates to CSAGGGERDGYTF.

This clonotype was picked up a small number of times. The gene calls are TRBV5-6 and TRBJ1-1; 7 bases match TRBD1. In germline, CDR1 is SGHDT, CDR2 YYEEEE. The CDR3 consists of 14 residues. Trimming cost V 4 bases and J 1 base; bases outside gene matches: 4. CDR3 DNA: TGTGCCAGCAGCAGACAGGGAAGGAACACTGAAGCTTTCTTT. It yields the protein CASSRQGRNTEAFF.

V gene TRBV20-1 combines with J gene TRBJ2-7; perhaps TRBD1 as D (6 bases). The CDR3 has 14 residues. Trimming stripped 0 bases from V and 3 bases from J, with 12 bases between. In germline, CDR1 is DFQATT, CDR2 SNEGSKA (reference sequence). The CDR3 DNA follows: TGCAGTGCTAGAGATCCACAGGGAAACTACGAGCAGTACTTC. It codes for CSARDPQGNYEQYF.

The chain couples TRBV6-2 or TRBV6-3 to TRBJ2-7; 7 bases line up with TRBD2. Trimming removed 6 bases from V and 1 base from J; junction bases left unmatched: 12. Germline CDR1 MNHEY, CDR2 SVGEGT. CDR3 length equals 16 residues. The CDR3 reads CASREASGSPSYEQYF. The CDR3, as DNA: TGTGCCAGCAGGGAGGCTAGCGGATCTCCATCCTACGAGCAGTACTTC.

The chain links TRBV11-2 to TRBJ2-3; 7 positions agree with TRBD2. The J segment lost 9 bases and the V segment lost 5 bases, leaving 14 bases of the junction unmatched. Germline V CDR1 and CDR2: SGHAT, FQNNGV. The CDR3 extends over 15 amino acids. The CDR3 DNA reads TGTGCCAGCAGCGACTGGAGGGAGGGTCTTGGAACGCAGTATTTT. Amino acid sequence: CASSDWREGLGTQYF.

This clonotype appeared a few times. The chain has TRBV6-1 and TRBJ1-2, with D possibly being TRBD1 (5 bases). This CDR3 has 14 amino acids. Germline CDR1 MNHNS, CDR2 SASEGT. Trimming cost V 1 base and J 4 bases, with 10 bases left between them. The DNA of the CDR3 is TGTGCCAGCAGTGAAGGGGGGGATGCCTATGGCTACACCTTC. It translates to CASSEGGDAYGYTF.

The sample holds a few counts of this clonotype. The V call is TRBV7-2, the J call TRBJ2-5; a possible D gene is TRBD1 (6 bases). The germline V and J ends were trimmed by 2 bases and 5 bases, with 15 bases remaining between them. Germline loops: CDR1 SGHTA, CDR2 FQGNSA. This CDR3 is built from 15 residues. CDR3 sequence: CASSLTYRVMETQYF. DNA for the CDR3: TGTGCCAGCAGCTTAACGTACAGGGTGATGGAGACCCAGTACTTC.

This chain joins TRBV5-1 and TRBJ1-1; a possible D gene is TRBD1 (6 bases). Deletions cut 1 base from V and 3 bases from J, with 16 bases between. The V gene's germline CDR1 is SGHRS and CDR2 YFSETQ. This CDR3 is built from 16 residues. CDR3 DNA sequence: TGCGCCAGCAGCTTGATTCCTGTACAGGGATACACTGAAGCTTTCTTT. Its protein product is CASSLIPVQGYTEAFF.

As concerns this clonotype: The junction departs from the called germline gene at one end, perhaps through a read error. The gene calls are TRBV4-3 and TRBJ1-6; D unclear. This CDR3 spans 17 amino acids. The germline V gene has CDR1 LGHNA and CDR2 YSLEER. The CDR3 protein is CASSQVWASSYNSLLHF. Here the CDR3 DNA reads TGCGCCAGCAGCCAAGTGTGGGCTAGCTCCTATAATTCACTCCTCCACTTT.

This chain connects TRBV6-2 or TRBV6-3 to TRBJ1-4; D is ambiguous. V lost 5 bases and J lost 0, with 10 bases in between. From germline, CDR1 is MNHEY and CDR2 SVGEGT. The length of the CDR3 is 15 residues. CDR3 sequence: CASSTTPATNEKLFF. As DNA, the CDR3 is TGTGCCAGCAGTACGACACCTGCAACTAATGAAAAACTGTTTTTT.

The chain has TRBV7-2 and TRBJ2-3; D is uncertain. The CDR3 is 13 amino acids. V dropped 3 bases and J dropped 3 bases, with 7 bases sitting between them. CDR1 and CDR2 from the germline V gene are SGHTA and FQGNSA. CDR3 in amino acids: CASSFKFTDTQYF. CDR3 DNA sequence: TGTGCCAGCAGCTTTAAGTTTACAGATACGCAGTATTTT.

The V call is TRBV11-1, the J call TRBJ2-7; D possibly matches TRBD1 or TRBD2 (5 bases each). The CDR3 has 12 residues. CDR1 SGHAT and CDR2 FQDESV come from the germline V gene (reference sequence). V dropped 5 bases and J dropped 2 bases, with 7 bases sitting between them. CDR3 protein: CASSGDPYEQYF. Written as DNA, the CDR3 is TGTGCCAGCAGCGGGGACCCCTACGAGCAGTACTTC.

This clonotype was observed many times. The J gene is TRBJ2-6, the V gene TRBV6-6, with D possibly matching TRBD1 (5 bases). V shed 6 bases and J shed 4 bases, with 13 bases lying between them. The CDR3 has 15 amino acids. Per germline, CDR1 MNHNY and CDR2 SVGAGI (reference sequence). In DNA, the CDR3 is TGTGCCAGCAGAAGCAGGGAACTGGGGGCCAACGTCCTGACTTTC. It codes for CASRSRELGANVLTF.

J is TRBJ2-3 and V is TRBV12-3 or TRBV12-4; 7 nucleotides match TRBD2. V shed 5 bases and J 4 bases; nucleotides not matched to a gene: 12. This CDR3 spans 16 amino acids. The chain's CDR3 is CASSLRTSGAPDTQYF. CDR3 bases: TGTGCCAGCAGTCTCCGGACCAGCGGGGCCCCAGATACGCAGTATTTT.

This clonotype came up a few times. This chain connects TRBV20-1 to TRBJ2-1, with D perhaps matching TRBD1 or TRBD2 (5 bases each). Judging by the DNA end, TRBJ2-7 fits better; the J call may be wrong. Germline values: CDR1 DFQATT, CDR2 SNEGSKA (reference sequence). The CDR3 has 14 amino acids. The CDR3 region is CSARGGKSYNEQYF. The CDR3 region has the DNA TGCAGTGCTAGAGGGGGGAAATCCTACAATGAGCAGTACTTC.

CDR3 in amino acids: CASSLERPAGGEQYF. The CDR3 DNA is TGTGCCAGCAGCTTAGAACGGCCGGCGGGAGGCGAGCAGTACTTC. The chain recombines TRBV7-2 with TRBJ2-7; 8 bases align to TRBD2. V gave up 1 base and J gave up 6 bases; unmatched junction bases: 8. The germline V gene has CDR1 SGHTA and CDR2 FQGNSA. The length of the CDR3 is 15 residues.

The CDR3 nucleotides are TGTGCCAGCAGTTATGGGGGCGGAGGCTACACCTTC. Its translation is CASSYGGGGYTF. This chain links TRBV6-5 with TRBJ1-2; a weak D match, TRBD1 (6 bases). The germline gives CDR1 MNHEY, CDR2 SVGAGI. The CDR3 has 12 residues. Between the trimmed V and J ends, which lost 3 bases and 8 bases, there was a span of 10 bases.

The chain employs TRBV27 and TRBJ2-1; 8 bases are shared with TRBD2. Trimming cost V 6 bases and J 2 bases; bases outside gene matches: 6. The germline gives CDR1 MNHEY, CDR2 SMNVEV (reference sequence). The CDR3 loop spans 15 amino acids. For the CDR3, the DNA is TGTGCCAGCAGGCCCCGGGGGGGCCCCTACAATGAGCAGTTCTTC. Amino acid sequence: CASRPRGGPYNEQFF.

The CDR3 here is CASSLIRGMQYF. The DNA of the CDR3 is TGCGCCAGCAGCTTGATTCGGGGGATGCAGTACTTC. The chain couples TRBV5-1 to TRBJ2-5, with TRBD2 as a possible D gene (6 bases). V lost 1 base to trimming and J lost 11 bases, with 12 bases between them. This CDR3 comprises 12 residues. The germline V gene has CDR1 SGHRS and CDR2 YFSETQ.

The chain joins TRBV11-2 to TRBJ2-7; 12 bases line up with TRBD1. The CDR3 consists of 15 residues. V shed 0 bases and J 5 bases; nucleotides not matched to a gene: 2. Germline CDR1 SGHAT, CDR2 FQNNGV. CDR3 coding DNA: TGTGCCAGCAGCTTAGACGGGACAGGGGGCCACGAGCAGTACTTC. Protein: CASSLDGTGGHEQYF.

This chain uses TRBV7-2 with TRBJ1-4, with a tentative D call TRBD1 (5 bases). Trimming cost V 1 base and J 4 bases, with 13 bases left between them. This CDR3 is 16 amino acids long. The germline V gene has CDR1 SGHTA and CDR2 FQGNSA. CDR3 nucleotide sequence: TGTGCCAGCAGCTTAGGAGGGGTTTGGAGTAATGAAAAACTGTTTTTT. It encodes CASSLGGVWSNEKLFF.